What follows are 7 T cell receptor beta chains derived from one specimen sequenced in a study of CD4 and CD8 cells across lung adenocarcinoma regions. A single record per CDR3 protein comes from TCRdb applying MiXCR to the PCR reads. The table records around 20,000 distinct CDR3 sequences, 46% of them present only once. What was sequenced was CD4+ T cells from the margin of a lung tumor. The source of these receptors is a male donor with lung adenocarcinoma. The CD4 and CD8 labels of this study may be unreliable.

This clonotype was recorded many times. The chain recombines TRBV3-1 with TRBJ1-2; D not resolved. Germline values: CDR1 LGHDT, CDR2 YNNKEL (reference sequence). CDR3 length equals 12 residues. V dropped 1 base and J dropped 9 bases, with 9 bases sitting between them. CDR3 sequence reads: CASSQVRQSYTF. As DNA, the CDR3 is TGTGCCAGCAGCCAAGTTAGACAAAGCTACACCTTC.

Judged by abundance, this clonotype is large (0.1 to 1%). J is TRBJ1-2 and V is TRBV6-5, with a weak D call TRBD1 (6 bases). Trimming left V 4 bases short and J 7 bases short, with 10 bases between. There are 12 residues in the CDR3. The germline V gene encodes CDR1 MNHEY and CDR2 SVGAGI. CDR3 sequence: CASSWGGAGYTF. DNA for the CDR3: TGTGCCAGCAGTTGGGGGGGGGCTGGCTACACCTTC.

This clonotype was counted many times. The chain combines TRBV9 with TRBJ2-3; a possible D gene is TRBD2 (5 bases). Trimming took 3 bases from V and 0 from J, leaving 14 bases between them. Germline CDR1 SGDLS, CDR2 YYNGEE. This CDR3 region has 16 residues. In DNA form, the CDR3 reads TGTGCCAGCAGCGCCCTGGCGGGCTTCAGCACAGATACGCAGTATTTT. Translating it yields CASSALAGFSTDTQYF. The variable domain in full, completed from reference TRBV9 and TRBJ2-3, reads DSGVTQTPKHLITATGQRVTLRCSPRSGDLSVYWYQQSLDQGLQFLIQYYNGEERAKGNILERFSAQQFPDLHSELNLSSLELGDSALYFCASSALAGFSTDTQYFGPGTRLTVL.

V usage is TRBV6-1 and J usage is TRBJ2-1; D might be TRBD2 (5 bases). The last part of the DNA fits TRBJ2-5 better; the J call may be wrong. Germline CDR1 and CDR2: MNHNS and SASEGT. The CDR3 is 14 amino acids. The CDR3 here is CASSCGRDQETQYF. In DNA form, the CDR3 reads TGTGCCAGCAGCTGCGGGCGTGACCAAGAGACCCAGTACTTC.

Comment on this clonotype: The junction and the germline gene differ at one end; a read error may be behind it. The chain couples TRBV20-1 to TRBJ2-4; D could derive from TRBD1 or TRBD2 (5 bases each). CDR3 size: 14 residues. Germline V gene data show CDR1 as DFQATT and CDR2 as SNEGSKA (reference sequence). CDR3 nucleotide sequence: TGCAGTGCTACGGGGCTGTGGGCCAAAAACATGCAGTACTTC. As protein: CSATGLWAKNMQYF.

This clonotype was picked up many times. The rearrangement uses TRBV12-3 or TRBV12-4 and TRBJ2-1; D gene unclear. V was shortened by 6 bases and J by 8 bases, with 8 bases between the two germline ends. The CDR3 is 11 amino acids. The CDR3 loop reads CASREADEQFF. The CDR3, as DNA: TGTGCCAGCAGAGAGGCGGATGAGCAGTTCTTC.

This clonotype was detected a few times. The chain has TRBV20-1 and TRBJ2-1; D may be TRBD2 (5 bases). Germline values: CDR1 DFQATT, CDR2 SNEGSKA (reference sequence). V dropped 3 bases and J dropped 1 base, with 13 bases sitting between them. The CDR3 length is 15 residues. This chain's CDR3 is CSASTADVSYNEQFF. CDR3 nucleotides: TGCAGTGCTAGTACAGCGGACGTTTCCTACAATGAGCAGTTCTTC.